This T cell receptor beta chain was documented in a study of radiotherapy plus CTLA-4 blockade in lung cancer. Study context: Objective responses arose in roughly 18% of patients, and approximately 30% experienced disease control.

This CDR3 contains 15 residues. V was pared by 5 bases and J by 7 bases, with 12 bases of the junction left unmatched. Germline V gives CDR1 SGHTA, CDR2 FQGNSA. Libraries were prepared by immunoSEQ multiplex PCR; TCRdb keeps only in-frame clonotypes and omits some of them. Of 55,000 to 70,000 clones listed, 65% to 80% were seen once; the top ten hold 16%. The chain has TRBV7-2 and TRBJ1-2, with 8 bases identical to TRBD1. The receptor's source is a human donor with non-small cell lung cancer who had a complete response to radiotherapy plus ipilimumab. The source material was peripheral blood, sampled from a patient treated with radiotherapy plus ipilimumab. The CDR3 nucleotides read TGTGCCAGCAGCACCCGGACAGGGTTTGTAGGTGGCTACACCTTC. The encoded protein is CASSTRTGFVGGYTF.